This T cell receptor (beta chain) was identified during a study of CD8+ T cells in alopecia areata. Specimens obtained from alopecia areata patients comprised lesional scalp punch biopsies and peripheral blood. RNA, once extracted, was reverse transcribed into cDNA for use as the sequencing template. Sequencing used immunoSEQ multiplex PCR; TCRdb keeps in-frame clones, though not all of them. Seen here are over 15,000 clones, about 61% observed once, and the top ten hold more than 9%. The CDR3 is 16 amino acids. Trimming removed 4 bases from V and 0 bases from J, with 14 bases in between. Germline V lookup: CDR1 KGHSH, CDR2 LQKENI. Comment on this clone: Its antigen is not known.

Study-wide results and limits: Scalp samples also yield sequences from resident alphabeta T cells of normal skin.

The material sequenced was skin. The receptor's source is a human donor with alopecia areata. The rearrangement links TRBV18 to TRBJ2-3; TRBD1 might be the D (6 bases). CDR3 residues: CASSLRDTSSTDTQYF. CDR3 nucleotides: TGTGCCAGCTCACTCCGGGACACATCTAGCACAGATACGCAGTATTTT.